A selection of T cell receptor beta chains follows, all from one sample in a study of memory CD4+ T cells and cytomegalovirus serostatus. This table comes from immunoSEQ multiplex PCR, and its TCRdb copy is limited to in-frame clones, with some not included. Of 50,000 or so clones in the sample, over 65% were seen once. Sequencing input: memory CD4+ T cells from blood. Receptors were obtained from an adult in good health and CMV-seronegative. The CDR3 runs from the conserved cysteine through the conserved F or W. The order of the fields is V gene, D gene, clone size, J gene, CDR3 protein, CDR3 DNA. The D gene is left open where the match is weak. Rows give clone size only sometimes, using once, few, many, or a class for an expanded clone.

V: TRBV2
D: -
size: -
J: TRBJ1-2
CDR3: CASSDFAAGEIYGYTF
DNA: TGTGCCAGCAGTGATTTCGCGGCAGGGGAGATCTATGGCTACACCTTC

V: TRBV2
D: -
size: -
J: TRBJ2-1
CDR3: CASSAPQGYGRSSYNEQFF
DNA: TGTGCCAGCAGTGCCCCCCAGGGATATGGACGCAGCTCCTACAATGAGCAGTTCTTC

V: TRBV2
D: TRBD1
size: few
J: TRBJ1-6
CDR3: CASRGTGGSPLHF
DNA: TGTGCCAGCAGAGGGACAGGGGGTTCACCCCTCCACTTT

V: TRBV4-1
D: -
size: -
J: TRBJ1-2
CDR3: CASSPREGSDYGYTF
DNA: TGCGCCAGCAGCCCCCGAGAGGGCTCCGACTATGGCTACACCTTC

V: TRBV5-1
D: -
size: -
J: TRBJ1-1
CDR3: CASRLNTEAFF
DNA: TGCGCCAGCAGGCTGAACACTGAAGCTTTCTTT

V: TRBV18
D: TRBD1
size: -
J: TRBJ1-4
CDR3: CASSPLGQGNEKLFF
DNA: TGTGCCAGCTCACCTCTTGGACAGGGGAATGAAAAACTGTTTTTT

V: TRBV19
D: TRBD1
size: -
J: TRBJ1-2
CDR3: CASRDRGGNYGYTF
DNA: TGTGCCAGCCGGGACAGGGGGGGGAACTATGGCTACACCTTC

V: TRBV18
D: TRBD1
size: -
J: TRBJ2-1
CDR3: CASSPSRDRATVF
DNA: TGTGCCAGCTCACCATCCCGGGACAGGGCCACCGTCTTC

V: TRBV28
D: -
size: -
J: TRBJ2-5
CDR3: CASSLVAQETQYF
DNA: TGTGCCAGCAGTTTAGTTGCGCAAGAGACCCAGTACTTC

V: TRBV7-8
D: TRBD1
size: -
J: TRBJ1-1
CDR3: CASSPRTGTGAEAFF
DNA: TGTGCCAGCAGCCCCAGGACAGGGACAGGGGCTGAAGCTTTCTTT

V: TRBV7-3
D: TRBD2
size: few
J: TRBJ2-2
CDR3: CASSPLAGANTGELFF
DNA: TGTGCCAGCAGCCCACTAGCGGGGGCGAACACCGGGGAGCTGTTTTTT